The T cell receptor beta chain under discussion was sequenced for a study of breast tumors, draining lymph nodes, adjacent tissues. Study-wide results and caveats: Most tumor T cells seemingly derive from lymph node, then expand in tumor. The lymph node origin of tumor T cells was framed as consistent with a hypothesis, not demonstrated. Luminal-like breast cancer showed significantly greater tumor-nontumor repertoire similarity than basal-like breast cancer did. Tumors had less TCR diversity than lymph nodes, more than nontumor tissue.

This CDR3 region has 15 residues. V shed 3 bases, J shed 9 bases, and the junction held 17 bases outside the gene matches. In germline, CDR1 is DFQATT, CDR2 SNEGSKA (reference sequence). Via MiXCR, TCRdb re-called the multiplex PCR reads, giving one row per CDR3 protein. The profile covers 150,000 to 200,000 distinct CDR3 sequences, with approximately 30% appearing a single time and approximately 4.2% taken by the ten largest. This clonotype was detected ten times or more. As yet, its antigen is unknown. Axillary draining lymph nodes of breast cancer patients supplied the node samples. This chain uses TRBV20-1 with TRBJ2-7, with 7 bases identical to TRBD1. This TCR was sampled from a female donor with breast cancer. Some clones in this sample may be carry-over from other donors' samples. Sequencing was done on a sample of axillary lymph node tissue. In nucleotides, the CDR3 is TGCAGTGCTAGTGAGGCGGCAGGGGGTCTAACCGGGCAGTACTTC. Translated, it gives CSASEAAGGLTGQYF.